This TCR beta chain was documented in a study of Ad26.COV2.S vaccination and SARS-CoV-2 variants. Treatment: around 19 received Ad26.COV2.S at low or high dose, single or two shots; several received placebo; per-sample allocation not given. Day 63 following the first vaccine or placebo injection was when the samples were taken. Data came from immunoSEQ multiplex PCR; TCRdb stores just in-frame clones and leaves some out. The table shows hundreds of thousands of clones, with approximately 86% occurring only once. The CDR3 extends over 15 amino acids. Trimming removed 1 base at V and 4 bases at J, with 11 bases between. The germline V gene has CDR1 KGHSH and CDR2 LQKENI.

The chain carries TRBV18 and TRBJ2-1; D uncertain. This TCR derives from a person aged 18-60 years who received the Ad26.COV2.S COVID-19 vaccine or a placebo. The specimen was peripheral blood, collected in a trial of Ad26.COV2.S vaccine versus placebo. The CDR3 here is CASSPQVYGYNEQFF. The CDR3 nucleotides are TGTGCCAGCTCACCACAAGTGTATGGGTACAATGAGCAGTTCTTC.